This TCR beta chain was captured by sequencing in a study of cytomegalovirus exposure and HLA in healthy donors. Study-wide results and limits: Among TCR sequences, most were rare, though some public TCRs appeared in many donors. Cytomegalovirus-associated TCR beta chains were listed, numbering some 180. TCR beta V segments were, for the most part, productive about 87% or about 30% of the time in an earlier analysis.

Sampled while nominally healthy, donors likely had unrecorded immune exposures. V gave up 3 bases and J gave up 9 bases, with 15 bases separating them. The germline V gene encodes CDR1 SGHTA and CDR2 FQGNSA. The CDR3 consists of 14 residues. The study ran its PCR with 60 Vbeta and 13 Jbeta primers. Assay: immunoSEQ multiplex PCR; the TCRdb copy retains only in-frame clones and omits some. Counted here are roughly 150,000 clones, more than 60% occurring once; the ten biggest clones make up around 10%. A remark on this clone: Its matching antigen is unknown.

The TCR originated in a man aged 18-30 years in good health and CMV-seropositive. The sample comprised PBMCs. V gene TRBV7-2 combines with J gene TRBJ2-1; a possible D gene is TRBD1 (5 bases). The CDR3: CASSLQDNGVEQFF. The CDR3 DNA reads TGTGCCAGCAGCTTGCAGGACAACGGAGTTGAGCAGTTCTTC.